The clone carrying this T cell receptor (beta chain) was observed many times. Its antigen is still unknown. There are 14 residues in the CDR3. J gave up 5 bases and V 4 bases, and 5 bases lay outside the gene matches. Germline lookup yields CDR1 SGHRS and CDR2 YFSETQ. The record originates from a study of T-cell memory formation after mild COVID-19. Points from the study as a whole: Day 15 to 85 contracting clones showed balanced CD4/CD8; day 15 to 37 expanders favored CD4+. Contracting CD4+ clones were located mainly in CM and EM, and CD8+ clones in EMRA.

Constant-segment-primed 5'RACE gave TCR alpha and TCR beta cDNA libraries with sample barcodes and UMIs. TCRdb re-analysed the 5' RACE reads in MiXCR, keeping a single row per CDR3 protein. This table holds 25,000 to 35,000 distinct CDR3 sequences, less than 8% found once. This sequence was found in an adult woman who had mild COVID-19 (a few samples of this study predate the infection). Cell type and time point are not known. Sequencing used PBMCs or a T cell subset sorted from them (not recorded which). The genes are TRBV5-1 and TRBJ1-2, with 10 bases fitting TRBD1. The CDR3 nucleotides read TGCGCCAGCAGCCCTGGGACAGGGGTTTATGGCTACACCTTC. It is translated as CASSPGTGVYGYTF.